Following are 12 T cell receptor beta chains from one sample sequenced in a study of shared clonotypes between healthy human individuals. Using immunoSEQ multiplex PCR, the repertoire was profiled, and TCRdb retains in-frame clones only, with some absent. Seen here are some 900,000 clones, 76% observed once, and the top ten hold 1.5%. The source material was memory CD4+ T cells sorted from blood. Subset indicated: CD45RA-negative fraction. All receptors derive from a man between 18 and 29 years old in good health.

The gene calls are TRBV7-9 and TRBJ1-6; 10 bases align to TRBD1. J gave up 8 bases and V 1 base, and 2 bases lay outside the gene matches. This CDR3 spans 15 amino acids. Per germline, CDR1 SEHNR and CDR2 FQNEAQ (reference sequence). CDR3 coding DNA: TGTGCCAGCAGCTTAGGGGGACAGGGGTATTCACCCCTCCACTTT. This codes for CASSLGGQGYSPLHF.

To note about this clone: The sample contains more than one DNA sequence encoding this CDR3. This rearrangement joins TRBV5-1 to TRBJ2-1, with 11 bases lining up with TRBD2. CDR3 length: 15 residues. Germline V gene data show CDR1 as SGHRS and CDR2 as YFSETQ. The trim removed 5 bases at V and 6 bases at J, leaving 7 bases unmatched. CDR3 region: CASSTGTSGVNEQFF. CDR3 nucleotide sequence: TGCGCCAGCAGTACCGGGACTAGCGGAGTCAATGAGCAGTTCTTC.

The chain carries TRBV5-4 and TRBJ2-7; 10 positions agree with TRBD2. Germline assignment: CDR1 SGHNT and CDR2 YYREEE (reference sequence). The CDR3 has 15 amino acids. J gave up 2 bases and V 4 bases, and 6 bases lay outside the gene matches. Here the CDR3 reads CASSLSGGRTYEQYF. CDR3 bases: TGTGCCAGCAGCCTTAGCGGGGGGAGGACCTACGAGCAGTACTTC.

The chain is built from TRBV10-3 and TRBJ2-3; 9 bases are shared with TRBD2. The V gene end was trimmed by 11 bases and the J gene end by 7 bases; junction bases not matched to a gene: 13. In germline, CDR1 is ENHRY, CDR2 SYGVKD. CDR3 length: 14 residues. The CDR3 protein is CASHPAGGGNTQYF. The CDR3 nucleotides are TGTGCCTCCCACCCAGCGGGAGGAGGAAATACGCAGTATTTT.

This sequence joins TRBV5-5 and TRBJ2-6, with D uncertain. Between the trimmed V and J ends, which lost 6 bases and 1 base, there was a span of 11 bases. The CDR3 has 15 amino acids. Looked up from germline, CDR1 is SGHKS and CDR2 is YYEKEE (reference sequence). DNA of the CDR3: TGTGCCAGCACCCGCGAGGCATCTGGGGCCAACGTCCTGACTTTC. Its protein product is CASTREASGANVLTF.

In its sample, this clone was seen once. This sequence joins TRBV28 and TRBJ1-1; 7 positions match TRBD1. Germline V CDR1 and CDR2: MDHEN, SYDVKM. J gave up 3 bases and V 11 bases, and 12 bases lay outside the gene matches. The CDR3 totals 14 residues. CDR3 bases: TGTGCCGGGGGGAAAGACAGGGCCGACACTGAAGCTTTCTTT. Translated, it gives CAGGKDRADTEAFF.

The chain combines TRBV5-1 with TRBJ1-1, with 10 nucleotides matching TRBD1. Losses at the gene ends were 4 bases for V and 4 bases for J; bases not matched to a gene: 4. This CDR3 is 14 amino acids long. CDR1 is SGHRS, CDR2 YFSETQ, per germline. This chain's CDR3 is CASSRQGAGTEAFF. The CDR3 DNA reads as TGCGCCAGCAGCCGACAGGGGGCGGGCACTGAAGCTTTCTTT.

V usage is TRBV7-9 and J usage is TRBJ2-5, with a possible D match to TRBD1 (6 bases). With 2 bases removed from V and 5 bases from J, the gap between germline ends came to 18 bases. This CDR3 has 16 residues. Germline CDR1 SEHNR, CDR2 FQNEAQ (reference sequence). DNA of the CDR3: TGTGCCAGCAGCTTACAAGGGAAAACAACAGGGGAGACCCAGTACTTC. It specifies CASSLQGKTTGETQYF. Variable domain in full (rest from reference TRBV7-9 and TRBJ2-5): DTGVSQNPRHKITKRGQNVTFRCDPISEHNRLYWYRQTLGQGPEFLTYFQNEAQLEKSRLLSDRFSAERPKGSFSTLEIQRTEQGDSAMYLCASSLQGKTTGETQYFGPGTRLLVL.

The chain joins TRBV6-5 to TRBJ2-5; 14 positions match TRBD2. In germline, CDR1 is MNHEY, CDR2 SVGAGI. The CDR3 is 15 residues long. Trimming removed 6 bases from V and 3 bases from J; junction bases left unmatched: 3. CDR3 DNA: TGTGCCAGCAGCCGACTAGCGGGGGGGAAAGAGACCCAGTACTTC. This sequence encodes CASSRLAGGKETQYF.

The chain combines TRBV5-1 with TRBJ1-2, with TRBD1 matching over 9 bases. The CDR3 loop spans 15 amino acids. V was clipped by 3 bases and J by 4 bases; unmatched bases: 7. The germline CDR1 and CDR2 sequences are SGHRS and YFSETQ. CDR3 nucleotides: TGCGCCAGCAGCTCCCCCGGGACAGGGATCTATGGCTACACCTTC. This gives the protein CASSSPGTGIYGYTF.

The chain has TRBV7-9 and TRBJ2-2, with 9 bases identical to TRBD1. Losses at the gene ends were 6 bases for V and 4 bases for J; bases not matched to a gene: 6. The CDR3 totals 15 residues. Germline loops: CDR1 SEHNR, CDR2 FQNEAQ (reference sequence). The CDR3 DNA follows: TGTGCCAGCAGACCCGGGACAGGGTCCACCGGGGAGCTGTTTTTT. Its translation is CASRPGTGSTGELFF.

This clone was detected many times. V usage is TRBV6-4 and J usage is TRBJ1-6; D remains ambiguous. Germline values: CDR1 MRHNA, CDR2 SNTAGT. V lost 3 bases and J lost 6, with 9 bases in between. The CDR3 is 14 amino acids. This CDR3 is CASSEVSLNSPLHF. The CDR3 DNA reads TGTGCCAGCAGTGAAGTCAGCCTTAATTCACCCCTCCACTTT.